This TCR beta chain was identified in a study of T cells after yellow fever vaccination. On the study more broadly: SMART-Seq v4 Ultra Low Input prepared libraries from low-cell fractions. Findings and limits, study-wide: The booster response re-showed most primary clones: approximately 95% CD4, approximately 90% CD8. When the response was secondary, it was weaker but reached its peak faster, day 5 versus 15.

It was through 5'RACE template switching that TCR cDNA was made, with a universal primer site and UMIs added. MiXCR, applied by TCRdb to the 5' RACE reads, yields one record per CDR3 protein. The table lists under 250,000 distinct CDR3 sequences, roughly 3% of them singletons. Remarks on this clonotype: What it binds is unknown.

The CDR3 is 16 residues long. Germline trimming cut 4 bases from V and 3 bases from J; bases unmatched to any gene: 8. Germline lookup yields CDR1 SGHTA and CDR2 FQGNSA. This receptor was identified in a man between 18 and 29 years old who received the YFV17D yellow fever vaccine. The rearrangement joins TRBV7-2 to TRBJ1-5; TRBD1 agrees at 8 bases. Sequencing used CD4+ T cells sorted from PBMCs, obtained 10 days after the yellow fever booster vaccination. The CDR3 region has the DNA TGTGCCAGCAGCTCCGGACAGGGTGGGACCAATCAGCCCCAGCATTTT. It yields the protein CASSSGQGGTNQPQHF.